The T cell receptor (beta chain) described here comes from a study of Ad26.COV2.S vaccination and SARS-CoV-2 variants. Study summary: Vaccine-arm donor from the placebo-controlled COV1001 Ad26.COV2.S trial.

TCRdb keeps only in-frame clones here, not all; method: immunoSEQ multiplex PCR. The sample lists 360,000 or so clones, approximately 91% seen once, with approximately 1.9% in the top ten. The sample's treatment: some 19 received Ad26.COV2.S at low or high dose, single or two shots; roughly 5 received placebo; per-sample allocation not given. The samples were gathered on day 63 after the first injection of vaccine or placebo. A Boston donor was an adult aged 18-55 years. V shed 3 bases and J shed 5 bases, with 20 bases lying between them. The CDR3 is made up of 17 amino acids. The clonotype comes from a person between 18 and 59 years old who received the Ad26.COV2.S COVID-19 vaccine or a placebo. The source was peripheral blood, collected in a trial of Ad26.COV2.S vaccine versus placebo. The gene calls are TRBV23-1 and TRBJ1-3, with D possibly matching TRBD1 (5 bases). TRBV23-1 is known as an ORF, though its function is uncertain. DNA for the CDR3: TGCGCCAGCAGTCATCCTTTTGACAGACAGAGCCGAAACACCATATATTTT. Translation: CASSHPFDRQSRNTIYF.